Following are 4 T cell receptor beta chains from one sample sequenced in a study of T cell changes during pregnancy in multiple sclerosis. Profiling relied on immunoSEQ multiplex PCR, and the TCRdb table lists in-frame clones only, not all of them. Of about 40,000 clones in the sample, approximately 88% were seen once. The sample here was peripheral blood, taken in the first trimester of pregnancy. All receptors come from a female donor in good health, enrolled as a control in a pregnancy study.

The chain carries TRBV6-5 and TRBJ1-6; TRBD1 might be the D (5 bases). The germline V gene encodes CDR1 MNHEY and CDR2 SVGAGI. V lost 2 bases to trimming and J lost 9 bases, with 17 bases between them. This CDR3 comprises 16 residues. The chain's CDR3 is CASSYEGGEYASPLHF. CDR3 bases: TGTGCCAGCAGTTACGAGGGAGGGGAATATGCTTCACCCCTCCACTTT.

V is TRBV30 and J is TRBJ2-1; 8 bases match TRBD1. With V trimmed by 0 bases and J by 7 bases, 5 bases remained unmatched. Germline V gene lookup returns CDR1 GTSNPN and CDR2 SVGIG (reference sequence). The CDR3 runs 14 residues. CDR3 protein: CAWSVTGGTNEQFF. The DNA of the CDR3 is TGTGCCTGGAGTGTAACAGGGGGAACGAATGAGCAGTTCTTC.

As DNA, the CDR3 is TGCGCCAGCAGCTCCCGGGACAGATACAATGAGCAGTTCTTC. Encoded protein: CASSSRDRYNEQFF. V usage is TRBV5-1 and J usage is TRBJ2-1; TRBD1 agrees at 7 bases. Trimming took 3 bases from V and 4 from J; bases not matched to a gene: 4. The length of the CDR3 is 14 residues. Germline V gives CDR1 SGHRS, CDR2 YFSETQ.

The chain carries TRBV6-4 and TRBJ2-3; 11 positions agree with TRBD2. With V trimmed by 5 bases and J by 5 bases, 6 bases remained unmatched. The CDR3 loop spans 15 amino acids. Germline V gene sequence: CDR1 MRHNA, CDR2 SNTAGT. Written as DNA, the CDR3 is TGTGCCAGCAGTCCCACTAGCGGGGGAGGAGATACGCAGTATTTT. Translation: CASSPTSGGGDTQYF.